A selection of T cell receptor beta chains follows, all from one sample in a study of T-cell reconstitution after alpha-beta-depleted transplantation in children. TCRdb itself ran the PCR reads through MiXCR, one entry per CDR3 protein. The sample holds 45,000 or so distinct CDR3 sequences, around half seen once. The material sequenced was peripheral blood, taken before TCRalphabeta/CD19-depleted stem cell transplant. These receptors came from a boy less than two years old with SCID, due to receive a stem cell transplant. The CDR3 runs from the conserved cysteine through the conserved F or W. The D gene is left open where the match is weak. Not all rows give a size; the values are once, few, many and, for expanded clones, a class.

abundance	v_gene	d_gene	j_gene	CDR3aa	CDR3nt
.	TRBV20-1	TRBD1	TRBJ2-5	CSARPMTGRIQETQYF	TGCAGTGCTAGACCTATGACAGGGAGAATTCAAGAGACCCAGTACTTC
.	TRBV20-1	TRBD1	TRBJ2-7	CSAGQGSGIYEQYF	TGCAGTGCTGGACAGGGGTCGGGAATCTACGAGCAGTACTTC
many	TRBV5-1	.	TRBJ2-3	CASSFSGTPTDTQYF	TGCGCCAGCAGCTTCTCCGGGACCCCCACAGATACGCAGTATTTT
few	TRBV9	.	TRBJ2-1	CASSVVVDNEQFF	TGTGCCAGCAGCGTAGTGGTGGACAATGAGCAGTTCTTC
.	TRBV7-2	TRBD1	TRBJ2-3	CASGQDRYTDTQYF	TGTGCCAGCGGCCAGGACAGGTACACAGATACGCAGTATTTT
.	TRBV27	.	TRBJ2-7	CASSRRTDPLPYEQYF	TGTGCCAGCAGCCGACGGACGGACCCTCTCCCCTACGAGCAGTACTTC
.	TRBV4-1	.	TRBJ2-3	CASSQDPSSTDTQYF	TGCGCCAGCAGCCAAGATCCGAGCAGCACAGATACGCAGTATTTT
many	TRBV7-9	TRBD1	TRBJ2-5	CASSPGTGFQETQYF	TGTGCCAGCAGCCCCGGGACAGGGTTCCAAGAGACCCAGTACTTC
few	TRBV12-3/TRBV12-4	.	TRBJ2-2	CASSLASNTGELFF	TGTGCCAGCAGTTTAGCCTCGAACACCGGGGAGCTGTTTTTT
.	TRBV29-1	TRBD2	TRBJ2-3	CSVVFRGGADTQYF	TGCAGCGTTGTATTTCGGGGAGGGGCAGATACGCAGTATTTT
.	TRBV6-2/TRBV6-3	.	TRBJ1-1	CASTLSVGHTEAFF	TGTGCCAGCACGCTTAGTGTGGGGCACACTGAAGCTTTCTTT
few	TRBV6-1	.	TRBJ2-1	CASTIGRSSYNEQFF	TGTGCCAGCACCATAGGGCGGAGCTCCTACAATGAGCAGTTCTTC
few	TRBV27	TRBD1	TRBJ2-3	CASSYSGQGADTQYF	TGTGCCAGCAGTTATTCGGGACAGGGGGCAGATACGCAGTATTTT
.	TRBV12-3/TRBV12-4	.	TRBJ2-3	CASSWTDTQYF	TGTGCCAGCAGTTGGACAGATACGCAGTATTTT
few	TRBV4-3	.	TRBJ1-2	CASSQDTRGSNYGYTF	TGCGCCAGCAGCCAAGATACGCGGGGTTCTAACTATGGCTACACCTTC